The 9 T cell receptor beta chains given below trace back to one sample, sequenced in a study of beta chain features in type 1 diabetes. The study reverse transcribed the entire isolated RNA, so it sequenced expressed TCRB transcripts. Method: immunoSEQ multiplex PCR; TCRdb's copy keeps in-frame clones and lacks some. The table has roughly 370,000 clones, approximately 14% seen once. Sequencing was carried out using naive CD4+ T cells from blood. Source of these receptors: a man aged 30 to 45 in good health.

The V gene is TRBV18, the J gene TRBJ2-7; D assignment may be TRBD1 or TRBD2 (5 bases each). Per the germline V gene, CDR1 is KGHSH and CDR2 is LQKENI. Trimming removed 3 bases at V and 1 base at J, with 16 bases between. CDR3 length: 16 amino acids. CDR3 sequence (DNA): TGTGCCAGCTCACCCCGAGGGGCCGTGGGTTCCTACGAGCAGTACGTC. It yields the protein CASSPRGAVGSYEQYV.

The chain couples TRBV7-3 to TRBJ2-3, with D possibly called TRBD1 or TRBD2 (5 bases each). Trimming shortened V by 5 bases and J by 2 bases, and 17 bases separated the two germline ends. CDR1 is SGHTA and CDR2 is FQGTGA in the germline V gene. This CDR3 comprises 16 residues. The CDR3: CASSPIRDGNTDTQYF. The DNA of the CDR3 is TGTGCCAGCAGCCCCATCCGGGACGGGAACACAGATACGCAGTATTTT.

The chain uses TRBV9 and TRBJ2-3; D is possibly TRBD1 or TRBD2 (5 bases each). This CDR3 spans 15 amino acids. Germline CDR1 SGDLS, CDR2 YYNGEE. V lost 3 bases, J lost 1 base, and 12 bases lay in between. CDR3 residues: CASSARGRGTDTQYF. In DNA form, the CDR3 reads TGTGCCAGCAGCGCTCGGGGCCGGGGCACAGATACGCAGTATTTT.

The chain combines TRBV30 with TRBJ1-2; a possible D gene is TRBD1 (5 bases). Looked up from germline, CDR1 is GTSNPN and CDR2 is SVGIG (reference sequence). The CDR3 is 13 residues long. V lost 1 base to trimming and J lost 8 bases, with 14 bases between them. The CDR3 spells CAWSATGDQGYTF. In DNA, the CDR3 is TGTGCCTGGAGTGCAACCGGGGACCAGGGCTACACCTTC.

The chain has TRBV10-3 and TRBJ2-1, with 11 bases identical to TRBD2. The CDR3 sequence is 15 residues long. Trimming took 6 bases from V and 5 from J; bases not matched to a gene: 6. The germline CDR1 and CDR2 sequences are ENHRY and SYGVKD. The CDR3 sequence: CAIRNLAGGNNEQFF. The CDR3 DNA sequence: TGTGCCATCAGAAACTTAGCGGGAGGGAACAATGAGCAGTTCTTC.

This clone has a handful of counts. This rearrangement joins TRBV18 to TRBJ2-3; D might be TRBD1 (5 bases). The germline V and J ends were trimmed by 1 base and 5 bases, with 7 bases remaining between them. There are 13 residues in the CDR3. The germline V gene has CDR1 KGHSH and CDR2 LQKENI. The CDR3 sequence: CASSPLGEDTQYF. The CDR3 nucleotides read TGTGCCAGCTCACCACTAGGGGAAGATACGCAGTATTTT.

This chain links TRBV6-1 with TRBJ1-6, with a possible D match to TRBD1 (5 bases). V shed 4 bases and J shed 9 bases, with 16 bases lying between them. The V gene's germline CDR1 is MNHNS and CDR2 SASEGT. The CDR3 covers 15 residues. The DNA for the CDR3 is TGTGCCAGCAGTGGCGGTCAGGGTTATTCTTCACCCCTCCACTTT. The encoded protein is CASSGGQGYSSPLHF.

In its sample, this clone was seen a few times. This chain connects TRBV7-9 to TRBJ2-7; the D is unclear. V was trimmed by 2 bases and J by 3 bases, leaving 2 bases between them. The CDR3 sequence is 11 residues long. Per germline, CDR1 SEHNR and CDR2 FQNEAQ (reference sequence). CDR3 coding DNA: TGTGCCAGCAGCTTAAGCTACGAGCAGTACTTC. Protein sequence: CASSLSYEQYF.

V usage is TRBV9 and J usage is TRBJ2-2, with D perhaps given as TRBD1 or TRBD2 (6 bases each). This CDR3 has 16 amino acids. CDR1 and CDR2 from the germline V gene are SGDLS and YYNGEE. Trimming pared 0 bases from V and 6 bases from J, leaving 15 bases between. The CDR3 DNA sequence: TGTGCCAGCAGCGTAGCGGTCAGGGGAGGCGCCGGGGAGCTGTTTTTT. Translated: CASSVAVRGGAGELFF.